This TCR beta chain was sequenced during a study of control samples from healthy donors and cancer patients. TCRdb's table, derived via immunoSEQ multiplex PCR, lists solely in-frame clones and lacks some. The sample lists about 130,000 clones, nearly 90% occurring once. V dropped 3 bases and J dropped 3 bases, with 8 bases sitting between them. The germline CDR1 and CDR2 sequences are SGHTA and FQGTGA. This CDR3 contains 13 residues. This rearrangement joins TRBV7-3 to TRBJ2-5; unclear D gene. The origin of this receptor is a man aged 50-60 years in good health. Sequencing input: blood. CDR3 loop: CASSFQPEETQYF. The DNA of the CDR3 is TGTGCCAGCAGCTTCCAACCAGAAGAGACCCAGTACTTC.